These 23 T cell receptor beta chains share one sample of origin, sequenced in a study of a mutant IDH1 vaccine in newly diagnosed glioma. As for time point: baseline, week 1 (first vaccination visit). Stated treatment: pre-vaccination baseline after standard-of-care therapy. Repertoires were generated with immunoSEQ multiplex PCR, while TCRdb's copy carries only in-frame clones and drops some. The sample lists roughly 32,000 clones, about 80% occurring once. The sample consisted of peripheral blood mononuclear cells (PBMCs), taken from a glioma patient treated with radiotherapy, temozolomide or both. The receptors originated from a man between 45 and 60 years old with glioma. Some clones in this sample may be carry-over from other donors' samples.

The V and J genes are TRBV5-4 and TRBJ2-6, with no clear D. Looked up from germline, CDR1 is SGHNT and CDR2 is YYREEE (reference sequence). CDR3 length: 16 residues. Between the trimmed V and J ends, which lost 2 bases and 1 base, there was a span of 10 bases. The CDR3 nucleotides are TGTGCCAGCAGCTTAATGAGCGATTCTGGGGCCAACGTCCTGACTTTC. It is translated as CASSLMSDSGANVLTF.

The CDR3 DNA reads TGTGCCAGCATGGGGCAGGGGGCGGTCGAGCAGTACTTC. Its translation: CASMGQGAVEQYF. The chain has TRBV6-5 and TRBJ2-7; 8 nucleotides match TRBD1. The V gene's germline CDR1 is MNHEY and CDR2 SVGAGI. The length of the CDR3 is 13 residues. V shed 7 bases and J 6 bases; nucleotides not matched to a gene: 8.

The V and J genes are TRBV25-1 and TRBJ2-5; D unclear. V lost 1 base and J 2 bases, leaving 11 bases between the germline ends. This CDR3 spans 15 amino acids. The germline V gene encodes CDR1 MGHDK and CDR2 SYGVNS. The CDR3 protein is CASSESGFRQETQYF. The CDR3 nucleotides read TGTGCCAGCAGTGAATCAGGCTTTAGGCAAGAGACCCAGTACTTC.

The chain links TRBV5-6 to TRBJ1-5; 7 nucleotides agree with TRBD1. The germline CDR1 and CDR2 sequences are SGHDT and YYEEEE. With 4 bases clipped from V and 9 bases from J, the junction kept 7 bases outside the gene matches. The length of the CDR3 is 13 residues. DNA of the CDR3: TGTGCCAGCAGCCGACAGGGCCCAGGGCCCCAGCATTTT. It translates to CASSRQGPGPQHF.

The chain uses TRBV6-5 and TRBJ2-5, with TRBD2 as a possible D gene (7 bases). The CDR3 consists of 13 residues. The V gene lost 5 bases and the J gene lost 5 bases, with 12 bases spanning the gap. From germline, CDR1 is MNHEY and CDR2 SVGAGI. The CDR3 is CASSGGGGETQYF. In DNA form, the CDR3 reads TGTGCCAGCAGTGGGGGAGGGGGGGAGACCCAGTACTTC.

In its sample, this clone was seen once. The V and J genes are TRBV5-1 and TRBJ1-5; TRBD1 agrees at 7 bases. V lost 0 bases and J lost 9; bases outside the gene matches: 6. The CDR3 consists of 14 residues. The V gene's germline CDR1 is SGHRS and CDR2 YFSETQ. The CDR3 here is CASSLGQGESPQHF. CDR3 DNA: TGCGCCAGCAGCTTGGGTCAGGGGGAGTCGCCCCAGCATTTT.

The chain carries TRBV15 and TRBJ2-1, with D maybe TRBD2 (5 bases). Trimming removed 4 bases at V and 8 bases at J, with 15 bases between. The germline V gene has CDR1 LNHNV and CDR2 YYDKDF (reference sequence). The CDR3 is 14 amino acids. The CDR3 spells CATSTQDSGDEQFF. The CDR3 region has the DNA TGTGCCACCAGCACTCAGGACTCTGGGGATGAGCAGTTCTTC.

The chain recombines TRBV18 with TRBJ2-1; no reliable D call. Trimming left V 3 bases short and J 3 bases short, with 0 bases between. This CDR3 is 11 amino acids long. Germline V CDR1 and CDR2: KGHSH, LQKENI. CDR3 loop: CASSPYNEQFF. In DNA form, the CDR3 reads TGTGCCAGCTCACCCTACAATGAGCAGTTCTTC.

J is TRBJ2-3 and V is TRBV30; D unclear. Germline V CDR1 and CDR2: GTSNPN, SVGIG (reference sequence). The CDR3 runs 13 residues. V was pared by 3 bases and J by 2 bases, with 9 bases between. The CDR3 reads CAWRKGTTDTQYF. Written as DNA, the CDR3 is TGTGCCTGGAGGAAAGGCACCACAGATACGCAGTATTTT.

The chain carries TRBV5-1 and TRBJ2-6; D gene uncertain. V dropped 1 base and J dropped 2 bases, with 7 bases sitting between them. The germline V gene encodes CDR1 SGHRS and CDR2 YFSETQ. This CDR3 has 15 amino acids. CDR3 coding DNA: TGCGCCAGCAGCTTGAATCCGGCTGGGGCCAACGTCCTGACTTTC. Translated: CASSLNPAGANVLTF.

V usage is TRBV6-1 and J usage is TRBJ1-1; D uncertain. Looked up from germline, CDR1 is MNHNS and CDR2 is SASEGT. This CDR3 is built from 12 residues. Trimming took off 2 bases at V and 1 base at J, with 2 bases between the two ends. CDR3 sequence reads: CASSEWNTEAFF. The DNA for the CDR3 is TGTGCCAGCAGTGAATGGAACACTGAAGCTTTCTTT.

V usage is TRBV4-1 and J usage is TRBJ2-7; D possibly uses TRBD1 or TRBD2 (6 bases each). Trimming cost V 1 base and J 6 bases, with 19 bases left between them. The CDR3 spans 16 residues. Germline assignment: CDR1 MGHRA and CDR2 YSYEKL. This chain's CDR3 is CASSQGLSRGRSEQYF. DNA of the CDR3: TGCGCCAGCAGCCAAGGACTATCCCGGGGGCGTAGCGAGCAGTACTTC.

The chain uses TRBV2 and TRBJ2-1; D is undetermined. The CDR3 is made up of 12 amino acids. The V gene lost 6 bases and the J gene lost 6 bases, with 9 bases spanning the gap. Per germline, CDR1 SNHLY and CDR2 FYNNEI. DNA of the CDR3: TGTGCCAGCAGCCCCCAAATCAATGAGCAGTTCTTC. Its protein product is CASSPQINEQFF.

This rearrangement joins TRBV15 to TRBJ2-2; D not resolved. This CDR3 has 13 amino acids. Germline lookup yields CDR1 LNHNV and CDR2 YYDKDF (reference sequence). The germline V and J ends were trimmed by 7 bases and 1 base, with 7 bases remaining between them. The CDR3 spells CATTRLNTGELFF. Written as DNA, the CDR3 is TGTGCCACCACTAGGCTGAACACCGGGGAGCTGTTTTTT.

The V call is TRBV9, the J call TRBJ2-7; TRBD1 matches at 11 bases. The length of the CDR3 is 14 residues. Germline CDR1 SGDLS, CDR2 YYNGEE. After removal of 3 bases from V and 5 bases from J, the junction contained 4 bases not matched to a gene. The CDR3 DNA follows: TGTGCCAGCAGCGCCCCGGGACAGGGGGACGAGCAGTACTTC. This gives the protein CASSAPGQGDEQYF. The variable domain in full, with the rest retrieved from reference TRBV9 and TRBJ2-7, is DSGVTQTPKHLITATGQRVTLRCSPRSGDLSVYWYQQSLDQGLQFLIQYYNGEERAKGNILERFSAQQFPDLHSELNLSSLELGDSALYFCASSAPGQGDEQYFGPGTRLTVT.

This clone was observed a handful of times. The CDR3 DNA sequence: TGTGCCAGCACCACTGGGACAGAGAACACTGAAGCTTTCTTT. Translating gives CASTTGTENTEAFF. V gene TRBV6-1 combines with J gene TRBJ1-1, with 7 bases that match TRBD1. The junction had 6 bases not matched to a gene; V was cut back by 7 bases and J by 1 base. This CDR3 region has 14 residues. Germline V gene lookup returns CDR1 MNHNS and CDR2 SASEGT.

The chain has TRBV4-2 and TRBJ2-7; TRBD2 matches 9 bases. CDR3 length: 14 residues. Germline values: CDR1 LGHNA, CDR2 YNFKEQ. Trimming cost V 4 bases and J 7 bases; bases outside gene matches: 8. This chain's CDR3 is CASSPGLASREQYF. The DNA for the CDR3 is TGTGCCAGCAGCCCGGGACTAGCCAGCAGGGAGCAGTACTTC.

The chain uses TRBV5-4 and TRBJ1-2; possible D gene TRBD1, 5 bases. Germline assignment: CDR1 SGHNT and CDR2 YYREEE (reference sequence). V lost 6 bases and J lost 5, with 14 bases in between. This CDR3 has 13 amino acids. This chain's CDR3 is CASIDSQGYGYTF. CDR3 nucleotides: TGTGCCAGCATCGATTCCCAGGGTTATGGCTACACCTTC.

The table lists this clone with a few counts. The chain uses TRBV2 and TRBJ1-5; 10 bases are shared with TRBD1. The trim removed 4 bases at V and 6 bases at J, leaving 0 bases unmatched. CDR3 size: 13 residues. Per the germline V gene, CDR1 is SNHLY and CDR2 is FYNNEI. CDR3 in DNA: TGTGCCAGCAGTGGACAGGGGGCTCAGCCCCAGCATTTT. Its protein is CASSGQGAQPQHF. The complete variable domain, with remaining parts taken from reference TRBV2 and TRBJ1-5, reads EPEVTQTPSHQVTQMGQEVILRCVPISNHLYFYWYRQILGQKVEFLVSFYNNEISEKSEIFDDQFSVERPDGSNFTLKIRSTKLEDSAMYFCASSGQGAQPQHFGDGTRLSIL.

The V and J genes are TRBV7-9 and TRBJ2-7; 10 positions match TRBD2. After removal of 5 bases from V and 9 bases from J, the junction contained 13 bases not matched to a gene. CDR1 and CDR2 from the germline V gene are SEHNR and FQNEAQ (reference sequence). The CDR3 is made up of 15 amino acids. The chain's CDR3 is CASSSLAGVYEGQYF. The DNA of the CDR3 is TGTGCCAGCAGCAGCCTAGCGGGGGTTTACGAAGGGCAGTACTTC.

V usage is TRBV2 and J usage is TRBJ1-1; no clear D. This CDR3 has 13 residues. The germline CDR1 and CDR2 sequences are SNHLY and FYNNEI. Deletions cut 7 bases from V and 5 bases from J, with 14 bases between. DNA for the CDR3: TGTGCCAGCATACCCCTGACGGGGACTGAAGCTTTCTTT. Translated: CASIPLTGTEAFF.

This clone was recorded a few times. The chain couples TRBV5-4 to TRBJ2-7, with TRBD2 matching 7 bases. The CDR3 contains 15 residues. Germline CDR1 is SGHNT and CDR2 is YYREEE (reference sequence). V lost 3 bases and J lost 2; bases outside the gene matches: 8. The CDR3 DNA sequence: TGTGCCAGCAGCTCCCCTAGCGGAGGGACCTACGAGCAGTACTTC. Its translation is CASSSPSGGTYEQYF.

The chain carries TRBV5-4 and TRBJ2-3, with D possibly TRBD1 on 6 matching bases. CDR1 and CDR2 (germline): SGHNT, YYREEE (reference sequence). This CDR3 spans 13 amino acids. Trimming removed 4 bases from V and 14 bases from J, with 20 bases in between. CDR3 residues: CASSRDGTGNLYF. The DNA of the CDR3 is TGTGCCAGCAGCCGGGACGGTACAGGGAATCTGTATTTT.